A selection of T cell receptor beta chains follows, all from one sample in a study of graft-versus-host responses after intestinal transplantation. Libraries were prepared by immunoSEQ multiplex PCR; TCRdb keeps only in-frame clonotypes and omits some of them. This sample has about 40,000 clones, with about 90% found just once. The input for sequencing was PBMCs, taken around 330 days after intestinal transplant. The receptors come from a human patient who received an intestinal transplant, so some T cells may come from the graft donor. Each CDR3 is given with its conserved first and last residue. The D gene is left open where the match is weak.

J gene | V gene | D gene | CDR3 protein | CDR3 DNA
TRBJ1-2 | TRBV15 | TRBD1 | CATSRDRTGNPSGYTF | TGTGCCACCAGCAGAGACAGGACAGGGAATCCTTCTGGCTACACCTTC
TRBJ1-1 | TRBV2 | TRBD1 | CASSEMTGGGTEAFF | TGTGCCAGCAGTGAAATGACAGGGGGGGGCACTGAAGCTTTCTTT
TRBJ1-1 | TRBV6-5 | TRBD1 | CASRDRDRVATAFF | TGTGCCAGCAGAGACCGGGACAGGGTTGCAACGGCTTTCTTT
TRBJ2-7 | TRBV11-2 | TRBD2 | CASSYSGVSVGEQYF | TGTGCCAGCAGCTATAGCGGGGTCTCAGTCGGGGAGCAGTACTTC
TRBJ2-5 | TRBV2 | . | CASSGSPTQETQYF | TGTGCCAGCAGTGGATCACCTACTCAAGAGACCCAGTACTTC
TRBJ2-3 | TRBV9 | TRBD1 | CASSIQGAKEDTQYF | TGTGCCAGCAGCATCCAGGGGGCCAAGGAAGATACGCAGTATTTT
TRBJ2-2 | TRBV27 | . | CASSLYSSLRGELFF | TGTGCCAGCAGTTTATATTCGTCACTACGTGGGGAGCTGTTTTTT
TRBJ2-7 | TRBV4-2 | . | CASSQGEVEQYF | TGTGCCAGCAGCCAAGGTGAGGTCGAGCAGTACTTC
TRBJ2-3 | TRBV28 | TRBD2 | CASSLGFLAGVSTDTQYF | TGTGCCAGCAGTTTGGGTTTTCTAGCGGGAGTAAGCACAGATACGCAGTATTTT
TRBJ2-7 | TRBV12-5 | . | CASGNYARGRGYEQYF | TGTGCTAGTGGCAACTACGCGAGAGGTAGGGGTTACGAGCAGTACTTC